Below, 32 T cell receptor beta chains from the same sample are listed, as sequenced in a study. TCRdb itself ran the 5' RACE reads through MiXCR, one entry per CDR3 protein. The sample contains about 50,000 distinct CDR3 sequences, about 28% of which appear only once. Sequencing used naive CD4+ T cells sorted from blood. Subset specified: naive CD4+ T cells, CD4+CD45RA+CD25-. All receptors derive from a female donor with breast cancer.

The chain joins TRBV12-3 or TRBV12-4 to TRBJ1-4; D unresolved. CDR3 size: 14 residues. V lost 3 bases and J lost 7, with 12 bases in between. This CDR3 reads CASSFPDAPEKLFF. The CDR3 DNA reads as TGTGCCAGCAGTTTTCCGGACGCACCTGAAAAACTGTTTTTT.

This clonotype came up a few times. This may be a read error: a much more frequent sequence differs by one nucleotide. The chain recombines TRBV5-1 with TRBJ2-2; the match to TRBD2 covers 8 bases. Per the germline V gene, CDR1 is SGHRS and CDR2 is YFSETQ. The CDR3 is made up of 15 amino acids. CDR3 residues: CAGSQTSVVTGELFF. Here the CDR3 DNA reads TGCGCCGGCAGCCAGACTAGCGTAGTCACCGGGGAGCTGTTTTTT.

The V and J genes are TRBV20-1 and TRBJ2-7; 10 positions agree with TRBD1. Trimming cost V 6 bases and J 6 bases; bases outside gene matches: 8. The CDR3 sequence is 13 residues long. Germline V gene lookup returns CDR1 DFQATT and CDR2 SNEGSKA (reference sequence). In nucleotides, the CDR3 is TGCAGTGCCAGACAGGGGGCGTCGGGCGAGCAGTACTTC. This sequence encodes CSARQGASGEQYF.

This clonotype showed up just a few times. The chain is built from TRBV24-1 and TRBJ1-2; 7 positions agree with TRBD1. V trimming: 10 bases; J trimming: 2 bases; junction bases outside the gene matches: 6. The CDR3 sequence is 13 residues long. Germline assignment: CDR1 KGHDR and CDR2 SFDVKD. The CDR3 loop reads CATALGQNYGYTF. CDR3 nucleotide sequence: TGTGCCACTGCGTTGGGACAGAACTATGGCTACACCTTC.

This clonotype was counted between two and nine times. V usage is TRBV10-3 and J usage is TRBJ2-2; 10 nucleotides line up with TRBD2. Germline V gene lookup returns CDR1 ENHRY and CDR2 SYGVKD. Unmatched junction bases numbered 6, after V lost 6 bases and J lost 5 bases. The CDR3 sequence is 15 residues long. CDR3 region: CAISATSGSTGELFF. Here the CDR3 DNA reads TGTGCCATCAGCGCGACTAGCGGGTCAACCGGGGAGCTGTTTTTT.

This clonotype was seen ten or more times. CDR3 in amino acids: CASSPPGQGAYEQYF. The CDR3 DNA reads TGCGCCAGCAGCCCCCCGGGACAGGGGGCCTACGAGCAGTACTTC. J is TRBJ2-7 and V is TRBV5-1; TRBD1 aligns across 11 bases. This CDR3 is 15 amino acids long. Per the germline V gene, CDR1 is SGHRS and CDR2 is YFSETQ. J lost 2 bases, V lost 4 bases, and 5 bases had no gene match.

The table lists this clonotype with many counts. The chain couples TRBV20-1 to TRBJ2-1; D tentatively reads TRBD1 or TRBD2 (5 bases each). Germline V gene sequence: CDR1 DFQATT, CDR2 SNEGSKA (reference sequence). V was cut by 6 bases and J by 8 bases, with 20 bases left in between. CDR3 size: 14 residues. CDR3 bases: TGCAGTGCCCCGAAATGGGACGCCTATGATGAGCAGTTCTTC. Protein: CSAPKWDAYDEQFF.

This clonotype has ten or more counts. The rearrangement uses TRBV9 and TRBJ2-5, with 8 bases aligning to TRBD1. With 4 bases clipped from V and 4 bases from J, the junction kept 3 bases outside the gene matches. The CDR3 has 13 residues. Germline V gene data show CDR1 as SGDLS and CDR2 as YYNGEE. This chain's CDR3 is CASSYGQGETQYF. In DNA, the CDR3 is TGTGCCAGCAGCTACGGACAGGGAGAGACCCAGTACTTC.

In its sample, this clonotype was seen a few times. V and J are TRBV28 and TRBJ1-1; D not resolved. The V and J ends lost 6 bases and 7 bases respectively, with 6 bases between them. Germline loops: CDR1 MDHEN, CDR2 SYDVKM. This CDR3 is built from 10 residues. CDR3 region: CASRQLEAFF. In nucleotides, the CDR3 is TGTGCCAGCAGACAGCTTGAAGCTTTCTTT.

This chain uses TRBV7-3 with TRBJ1-1, with 7 bases identical to TRBD1. Losses at the gene ends were 7 bases for V and 5 bases for J; bases not matched to a gene: 10. Per the germline V gene, CDR1 is SGHTA and CDR2 is FQGTGA. The CDR3 spans 14 residues. CDR3 bases: TGTGCCAGCACCCTCACAGGGGAGGATACTGAAGCTTTCTTT. Its translation: CASTLTGEDTEAFF.

A remark on this clonotype: One junction end does not reproduce the germline sequence, and a read error may be involved. V gene TRBV5-1 combines with J gene TRBJ2-7, with D possibly matching TRBD2 (5 bases). The CDR3 loop spans 15 amino acids. In germline, CDR1 is SGHRS, CDR2 YFSETQ. Here the CDR3 DNA reads TGCGCCAGCAGCTTGGGAGGGCTAGCACCATACGAGCGGTACTTC. It codes for CASSLGGLAPYERYF.

The V call is TRBV11-3, the J call TRBJ2-1, with 9 bases that match TRBD1. The CDR3 has 15 residues. Germline V gene lookup returns CDR1 SGHNT and CDR2 YENEEA. Unmatched junction bases numbered 5, after V lost 1 base and J lost 7 bases. The CDR3 here is CASSLAWDRDNEQFF. In nucleotides, the CDR3 is TGTGCCAGCAGCTTAGCATGGGACAGGGATAATGAGCAGTTCTTC.

This clonotype was recorded many times. The chain links TRBV6-6 to TRBJ1-6; TRBD1 agrees at 9 bases. This CDR3 spans 13 amino acids. Unmatched junction bases numbered 3, after V lost 6 bases and J lost 9 bases. CDR1 and CDR2 from the germline V gene are MNHNY and SVGAGI (reference sequence). CDR3 in amino acids: CASSGTGISPLHF. The CDR3 nucleotides read TGTGCCAGCAGCGGGACAGGGATTTCACCCCTCCACTTT.

This clonotype occurred a few times. The CDR3 loop is CASSQTTGGWGYTF. The CDR3 DNA is TGTGCCAGCAGCCAAACGACAGGGGGCTGGGGCTACACCTTC. The rearrangement uses TRBV3-1 and TRBJ1-2; 10 bases agree with TRBD1. V lost 2 bases to trimming and J lost 8 bases; unmatched junction nucleotides: 5. The CDR3 totals 14 residues. In germline, CDR1 is LGHDT, CDR2 YNNKEL (reference sequence). Using reference TRBV3-1 and TRBJ1-2 for the parts outside the CDR3, the full variable domain is DTAVSQTPKYLVTQMGNDKSIKCEQNLGHDTMYWYKQDSKKFLKIMFSYNNKELIINETVPNRFSPKSPDKAHLNLHINSLELGDSAVYFCASSQTTGGWGYTFGSGTRLTVV.

The gene calls are TRBV6-6 and TRBJ2-3; TRBD1 matches at 7 bases. The CDR3 extends over 15 amino acids. With V trimmed by 5 bases and J by 1 base, 6 bases remained unmatched. Germline-derived CDR1 and CDR2 are MNHNY and SVGAGI (reference sequence). The CDR3 nucleotides read TGTGCCAGCAGTAACCGACAGGGAGGCACAGATACGCAGTATTTT. Translating gives CASSNRQGGTDTQYF.

The J gene is TRBJ2-7, the V gene TRBV6-1; the match to TRBD2 covers 10 bases. Trimming removed 6 bases from V and 6 bases from J; junction bases left unmatched: 8. The CDR3 is 14 amino acids. Germline values: CDR1 MNHNS, CDR2 SASEGT. CDR3 DNA: TGTGCCAGCAGGGTAGCGGGGGGTTTTGCCGAGCAGTACTTC. Translating it yields CASRVAGGFAEQYF.

V is TRBV5-1 and J is TRBJ1-1; TRBD1 might be the D (5 bases). The CDR3 is made up of 15 amino acids. Germline CDR1 SGHRS, CDR2 YFSETQ. V dropped 0 bases and J dropped 3 bases, with 12 bases sitting between them. For the CDR3, the DNA is TGCGCCAGCAGCTTGGTAGCAGGGTCGGACACTGAAGCTTTCTTT. As protein: CASSLVAGSDTEAFF.

Remarks on this clonotype: An end of the junction does not agree with germline; a read error may underlie this. The chain has TRBV2 and TRBJ1-2; weak D call: TRBD1 (5 bases). CDR3 length: 14 amino acids. CDR1 and CDR2 from the germline V gene are SNHLY and FYNNEI. The DNA for the CDR3 is TGTGCCAGCAGTGATGCGAGGGGCCTAGATGGCTACGCCTTC. It translates to CASSDARGLDGYAF.

This clonotype was observed a few times. This chain joins TRBV12-3 or TRBV12-4 and TRBJ2-5, with 7 bases aligning to TRBD2. J lost 1 base, V lost 4 bases, and 6 bases had no gene match. This CDR3 comprises 15 residues. CDR3 sequence (DNA): TGTGCCAGCAGTTCTTGGGGGGGAATCCAAGAGACCCAGTACTTC. Amino acid sequence: CASSSWGGIQETQYF.

The V call is TRBV6-6, the J call TRBJ1-2, with D tentatively TRBD1 (5 bases). The V and J ends lost 8 bases and 7 bases respectively, with 17 bases between them. CDR1 is MNHNY, CDR2 SVGAGI, per germline (reference sequence). CDR3 size: 13 residues. The CDR3 here is CASVLNGAGGYTF. CDR3 DNA sequence: TGTGCCAGCGTCTTAAACGGGGCGGGTGGCTACACCTTC.

J is TRBJ1-2 and V is TRBV7-9; no definite D call. Trimming left V 0 bases short and J 10 bases short, with 12 bases between. The CDR3 is made up of 13 amino acids. Germline CDR1 SEHNR, CDR2 FQNEAQ (reference sequence). The CDR3 nucleotides read TGTGCCAGCAGCTTAGCTAGGTCTATGGACTACACCTTC. Its protein product is CASSLARSMDYTF. Using reference TRBV7-9 and TRBJ1-2 for the parts outside the CDR3, the full variable domain is DTGVSQNPRHKITKRGQNVTFRCDPISEHNRLYWYRQTLGQGPEFLTYFQNEAQLEKSRLLSDRFSAERPKGSFSTLEIQRTEQGDSAMYLCASSLARSMDYTFGSGTRLTVV.

Ten or more counts support this clonotype. V gene TRBV10-3 combines with J gene TRBJ2-1; maybe TRBD1 (6 bases). The V end lost 6 bases, the J end lost 7 bases, and 19 bases lay between the germline ends. Germline V gene lookup returns CDR1 ENHRY and CDR2 SYGVKD. There are 15 residues in the CDR3. For the CDR3, the DNA is TGTGCCATCAGCAACGACCTTGGGACAACAAATGAGCAGTTCTTC. Translating gives CAISNDLGTTNEQFF.

CDR3 bases: TGTGCCAGCAGAAAGGGCAGAGGATACGAGCAGTACTTC. This translates into CASRKGRGYEQYF. The chain combines TRBV6-5 with TRBJ2-7; unclear D gene. V was pared by 6 bases and J by 4 bases, with 13 bases between. Per germline, CDR1 MNHEY and CDR2 SVGAGI. The CDR3 has 13 residues.

The chain uses TRBV12-3 or TRBV12-4 and TRBJ2-5; 9 nucleotides agree with TRBD2. With V trimmed by 7 bases and J by 4 bases, 4 bases remained unmatched. The CDR3 consists of 13 residues. CDR3 loop: CASKLAGRETQYF. DNA for the CDR3: TGTGCCAGCAAGCTAGCGGGAAGAGAGACCCAGTACTTC.

In this sample, this clonotype turned up a few times. The genes are TRBV6-5 and TRBJ1-5, with 10 bases identical to TRBD1. The CDR3 is made up of 14 amino acids. The V gene end was trimmed by 6 bases and the J gene end by 4 bases; junction bases not matched to a gene: 3. CDR1 MNHEY and CDR2 SVGAGI come from the germline V gene. CDR3 nucleotide sequence: TGTGCCAGCAGGACAGGGGGCAAAAATCAGCCCCAGCATTTT. Residues: CASRTGGKNQPQHF.

The rearrangement joins TRBV6-5 to TRBJ2-1; TRBD2 agrees at 10 bases. Germline V gene data show CDR1 as MNHEY and CDR2 as SVGAGI. The ends lost 8 bases at V and 7 bases at J; junction bases unmatched: 8. CDR3 length: 14 amino acids. CDR3 in amino acids: CASGLAGDRNEQFF. The DNA of the CDR3 is TGTGCCAGCGGGCTAGCGGGGGATCGGAATGAGCAGTTCTTC.

This clonotype was seen a few times. The rearrangement uses TRBV7-3 and TRBJ2-1, with 7 bases lining up with TRBD2. V shed 7 bases, J shed 2 bases, and the junction held 8 bases outside the gene matches. The length of the CDR3 is 15 residues. The germline gives CDR1 SGHTA, CDR2 FQGTGA. CDR3 region: CASTTERGPYNEQFF. CDR3 nucleotides: TGTGCCAGCACCACGGAGCGGGGTCCCTACAATGAGCAGTTCTTC.

This clonotype has a handful of counts. The chain employs TRBV27 and TRBJ2-7; D call uncertain. Trimming shortened V by 5 bases and J by 3 bases, and 8 bases separated the two germline ends. CDR3 length: 12 residues. Per the germline V gene, CDR1 is MNHEY and CDR2 is SMNVEV (reference sequence). CDR3 residues: CASSKTNYEQYF. The CDR3 nucleotides read TGTGCCAGCAGTAAAACCAACTACGAGCAGTACTTC.

This clonotype was observed a few times. The chain couples TRBV7-3 to TRBJ2-1; no clear D gene. CDR3 length: 16 residues. The ends were cut back, 0 bases at V and 1 base at J, with 10 bases in the middle. Germline CDR1 reads SGHTA; CDR2 reads FQGTGA. CDR3 DNA sequence: TGTGCCAGCAGCTTAACGTCACAGATATCCTACAATGAGCAGTTCTTC. This translates into CASSLTSQISYNEQFF. The variable domain in full, with the rest retrieved from reference TRBV7-3 and TRBJ2-1, is GAGVSQTPSNKVTEKGKYVELRCDPISGHTALYWYRQSLGQGPEFLIYFQGTGAADDSGLPNDRFFAVRPEGSVSTLKIQRTERGDSAVYLCASSLTSQISYNEQFFGPGTRLTVL.

The chain couples TRBV7-3 to TRBJ1-4, with a possible D match to TRBD1 (6 bases). From germline, CDR1 is SGHTA and CDR2 FQGTGA. Trimming took off 5 bases at V and 5 bases at J, with 9 bases between the two ends. The CDR3 spans 13 residues. CDR3 amino acids: CASSLGGNEKLFF. CDR3 coding DNA: TGTGCCAGCAGCCTAGGGGGGAATGAAAAACTGTTTTTT.

The V and J genes are TRBV7-9 and TRBJ2-7; the D gene is possibly TRBD1 (6 bases). This CDR3 comprises 15 residues. V was clipped by 4 bases and J by 5 bases, with 18 bases between them. Germline CDR1 and CDR2: SEHNR and FQNEAQ (reference sequence). The CDR3 reads CASSSLQGPPHEQYF. The CDR3 bases are TGTGCCAGCAGCTCTCTACAGGGCCCCCCCCACGAGCAGTACTTC.

The V call is TRBV20-1, the J call TRBJ1-2, with TRBD1 matching 9 bases. This CDR3 spans 12 amino acids. After removal of 8 bases from V and 6 bases from J, the junction contained 7 bases not matched to a gene. Germline-derived CDR1 and CDR2 are DFQATT and SNEGSKA (reference sequence). The CDR3 DNA follows: TGCAGTATAACAGGGGGCTGGGATGGCTACACCTTC. It translates to CSITGGWDGYTF.